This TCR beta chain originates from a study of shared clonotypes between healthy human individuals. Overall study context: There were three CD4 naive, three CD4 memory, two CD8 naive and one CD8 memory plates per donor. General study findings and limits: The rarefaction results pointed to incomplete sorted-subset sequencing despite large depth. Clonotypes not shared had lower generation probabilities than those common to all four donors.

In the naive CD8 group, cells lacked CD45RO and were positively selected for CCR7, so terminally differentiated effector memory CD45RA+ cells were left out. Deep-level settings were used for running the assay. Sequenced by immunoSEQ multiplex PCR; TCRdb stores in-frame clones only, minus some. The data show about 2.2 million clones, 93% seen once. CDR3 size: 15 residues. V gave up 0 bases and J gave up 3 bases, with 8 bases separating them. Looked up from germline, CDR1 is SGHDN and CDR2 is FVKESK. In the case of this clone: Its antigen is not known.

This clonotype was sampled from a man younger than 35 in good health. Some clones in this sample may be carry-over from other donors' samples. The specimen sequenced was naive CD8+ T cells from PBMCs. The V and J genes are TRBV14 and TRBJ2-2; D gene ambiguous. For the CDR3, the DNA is TGTGCCAGCAGCCAAGATCCGCTAGACACCGGGGAGCTGTTTTTT. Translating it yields CASSQDPLDTGELFF. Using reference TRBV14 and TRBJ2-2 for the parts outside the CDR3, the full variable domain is EAGVTQFPSHSVIEKGQTVTLRCDPISGHDNLYWYRRVMGKEIKFLLHFVKESKQDESGMPNNRFLAERTGGTYSTLKVQPAELEDSGVYFCASSQDPLDTGELFFGEGSRLTVL.